What follows are 9 T cell receptor beta chains derived from one specimen sequenced in a study of blood T cell repertoires in COVID-19. Using immunoSEQ multiplex PCR, the repertoire was profiled, and TCRdb retains in-frame clones only, with some absent. The profile covers 210,000 or so clones, with 84% appearing a single time and about 7.8% taken by the ten largest. The sample consisted of peripheral blood. These receptors were collected from a woman at least 80 years old with COVID-19, enrolled during active disease.

The chain joins TRBV7-8 to TRBJ1-1; D gene uncertain. CDR3 size: 14 residues. Trimming shortened V by 0 bases and J by 0 bases, and 5 bases separated the two germline ends. CDR1 and CDR2 from the germline V gene are SGHVS and FQNEAQ. Here the CDR3 DNA reads TGTGCCAGCAGCTTAGCAATCATGAACACTGAAGCTTTCTTT. Translated, it gives CASSLAIMNTEAFF.

This chain connects TRBV19 to TRBJ1-5; a possible D gene is TRBD1 (5 bases). The CDR3 contains 18 residues. V gave up 7 bases and J gave up 0 bases, with 22 bases separating them. Looked up from germline, CDR1 is LNHDA and CDR2 is SQIVND (reference sequence). The CDR3 spells CASTPPSRGLYSNQPQHF. DNA for the CDR3: TGTGCCAGTACCCCTCCGAGTAGGGGACTTTATAGCAATCAGCCCCAGCATTTT.

This clone has only a few counts. This chain joins TRBV18 and TRBJ1-2, with TRBD1 identical over 8 bases. The CDR3 loop spans 16 amino acids. V lost 2 bases, J lost 2 bases, and 7 bases stayed unmatched. Germline CDR1 and CDR2: KGHSH and LQKENI. In nucleotides, the CDR3 is TGTGCCAGCTCACCAATGACAGGGGATACGAACTATGGCTACACCTTC. This gives the protein CASSPMTGDTNYGYTF.

The chain recombines TRBV2 with TRBJ2-3, with 14 positions matching TRBD2. Germline trimming cut 6 bases from V and 1 base from J; bases unmatched to any gene: 6. The CDR3 is made up of 17 amino acids. CDR1 and CDR2 from the germline V gene are SNHLY and FYNNEI. For the CDR3, the DNA is TGTGCCAGCAGAGGGGGACTAGCGGGGGCCGGCACAGATACGCAGTATTTT. Translation: CASRGGLAGAGTDTQYF.

V is TRBV4-2 and J is TRBJ2-3; D may match TRBD1 or TRBD2 (6 bases each). In germline, CDR1 is LGHNA, CDR2 YNFKEQ. Between the trimmed V and J ends, which lost 5 bases and 0 bases, there was a span of 12 bases. The length of the CDR3 is 15 residues. The CDR3 protein is CASSEGGLSTDTQYF. The CDR3 DNA follows: TGTGCCAGCAGCGAAGGGGGACTCAGCACAGATACGCAGTATTTT.

V is TRBV5-8 and J is TRBJ2-2, with TRBD1 matching 7 bases. Unmatched junction bases numbered 5, after V lost 0 bases and J lost 0 bases. Germline V gene sequence: CDR1 SGHTS, CDR2 YDEGEE. This CDR3 is 17 amino acids long. In DNA form, the CDR3 reads TGTGCCAGCAGCTTGGAAACAGGGGCATCGAACACCGGGGAGCTGTTTTTT. Translated: CASSLETGASNTGELFF.

CDR3 nucleotides: TGTGCCAGCAGCTTAATGGGAGGGACTAATGAAAAACTGTTTTTT. It specifies CASSLMGGTNEKLFF. The chain combines TRBV13 with TRBJ1-4, with D uncertain. V lost 2 bases and J 2 bases, leaving 9 bases between the germline ends. The CDR3 sequence is 15 residues long. Per the germline V gene, CDR1 is PRHDT and CDR2 is FYEKMQ (reference sequence).

A few counts support this clone. The chain has TRBV9 and TRBJ1-1; D is unresolved. Per the germline V gene, CDR1 is SGDLS and CDR2 is YYNGEE. V was trimmed by 4 bases and J by 4 bases, leaving 11 bases between them. The CDR3 consists of 13 residues. For the CDR3, the DNA is TGTGCCAGCAGCCGAACACCGGGCACTGAAGCTTTCTTT. Amino acid sequence: CASSRTPGTEAFF.

The gene calls are TRBV20-1 and TRBJ2-5, with a tentative D call TRBD1 (6 bases). CDR1 DFQATT and CDR2 SNEGSKA come from the germline V gene (reference sequence). The CDR3 runs 10 residues. V was cut by 7 bases and J by 4 bases, with 7 bases left in between. The CDR3 loop reads CSGGGETQYF. The CDR3 bases are TGCAGTGGAGGGGGAGAGACCCAGTACTTC.